The 22 T cell receptor beta chains below come from one sample, sequenced in a study of cytomegalovirus exposure and HLA in healthy donors. The PCR made use of 60 Vbeta and 13 Jbeta primers. Sequencing used immunoSEQ multiplex PCR; TCRdb keeps in-frame clones, though not all of them. The data show about 160,000 clones, around 70% seen once. The sample taken for sequencing was PBMCs. The receptors originated from a man aged 18 to 29 in good health and CMV-seropositive.

This clone was detected a few times. V and J are TRBV2 and TRBJ1-5; 7 positions agree with TRBD1. The ends lost 7 bases at V and 0 bases at J; junction bases unmatched: 6. The V gene's germline CDR1 is SNHLY and CDR2 FYNNEI. The CDR3 extends over 15 amino acids. The chain's CDR3 is CASKRDSYSNQPQHF. CDR3 nucleotide sequence: TGTGCCAGCAAGAGGGACAGCTATAGCAATCAGCCCCAGCATTTT.

The chain couples TRBV18 to TRBJ2-1; unclear D gene. CDR1 KGHSH and CDR2 LQKENI come from the germline V gene. CDR3 length: 13 amino acids. V lost 3 bases and J lost 4, with 7 bases in between. CDR3: CASSPLEYNEQFF. As DNA, the CDR3 is TGTGCCAGCTCACCCTTGGAGTACAATGAGCAGTTCTTC. Supplemented by reference TRBV18 and TRBJ2-1, the full variable domain reads NAGVMQNPRHLVRRRGQEARLRCSPMKGHSHVYWYRQLPEEGLKFMVYLQKENIIDESGMPKERFSAEFPKEGPSILRIQQVVRGDSAAYFCASSPLEYNEQFFGPGTRLTVL.

This clone was counted a single time. This chain links TRBV18 with TRBJ2-3; 7 bases match TRBD1. There are 15 residues in the CDR3. V lost 6 bases to trimming and J lost 2 bases; unmatched junction nucleotides: 8. CDR1 is KGHSH, CDR2 LQKENI, per germline. DNA for the CDR3: TGTGCCAGCTCTCGGGACAGAACCTACACAGATACGCAGTATTTT. Translated: CASSRDRTYTDTQYF.

V is TRBV30 and J is TRBJ1-4; 7 bases are shared with TRBD1. The trim removed 4 bases at V and 3 bases at J, leaving 5 bases unmatched. The CDR3 sequence is 14 residues long. The germline gives CDR1 GTSNPN, CDR2 SVGIG (reference sequence). CDR3: CAWNSGTANEKLFF. For the CDR3, the DNA is TGTGCCTGGAACTCGGGGACAGCTAATGAAAAACTGTTTTTT. Filled out from reference TRBV30 and TRBJ1-4, the complete variable domain reads SQTIHQWPATLVQPVGSPLSLECTVEGTSNPNLYWYRQAAGRGLQLLFYSVGIGQISSEVPQNLSASRPQDRQFILSSKKLLLSDSGFYLCAWNSGTANEKLFFGSGTQLSVL.

This sequence joins TRBV4-1 and TRBJ1-4; TRBD1 aligns across 7 bases. The CDR3 extends over 15 amino acids. Unmatched junction bases numbered 8, after V lost 4 bases and J lost 6 bases. The germline V gene has CDR1 MGHRA and CDR2 YSYEKL. CDR3 DNA: TGCGCCAGCAGCCTTCGACAGGGAGTGGATGAAAAACTGTTTTTT. Encoded protein: CASSLRQGVDEKLFF.

The J gene is TRBJ1-5, the V gene TRBV29-1; 7 positions match TRBD1. CDR1 is SQVTM, CDR2 ANQGSEA, per germline. This CDR3 contains 13 residues. V was pared by 4 bases and J by 6 bases, with 6 bases of the junction left unmatched. Here the CDR3 DNA reads TGCAGCGTTGGTACAGGGGCGGGTCAGCCCCAGCATTTT. As protein: CSVGTGAGQPQHF. The variable domain in full, completed from reference TRBV29-1 and TRBJ1-5, reads SAVISQKPSRDICQRGTSLTIQCQVDSQVTMMFWYRQQPGQSLTLIATANQGSEATYESGFVIDKFPISRPNLTFSTLTVSNMSPEDSSIYLCSVGTGAGQPQHFGDGTRLSIL.

This chain joins TRBV2 and TRBJ1-1; D may be TRBD1 (5 bases). CDR3 length: 13 residues. Germline-derived CDR1 and CDR2 are SNHLY and FYNNEI. Between the trimmed V and J ends, which lost 4 bases and 2 bases, there was a span of 8 bases. Here the CDR3 DNA reads TGTGCCAGCAGTGGGGGCGACAACACTGAAGCTTTCTTT. It yields the protein CASSGGDNTEAFF.

This clone came up a few times. The V and J genes are TRBV7-2 and TRBJ1-2, with D possibly being TRBD1 (6 bases). V lost 4 bases and J lost 3, with 9 bases in between. The CDR3 sequence is 13 residues long. Per the germline V gene, CDR1 is SGHTA and CDR2 is FQGNSA. The CDR3 here is CASSWRTDYGYTF. CDR3 coding DNA: TGTGCCAGCAGCTGGCGGACAGACTATGGCTACACCTTC.

The V and J genes are TRBV7-9 and TRBJ2-1; D may be TRBD1 (5 bases). The ends were cut back, 5 bases at V and 4 bases at J, with 12 bases in the middle. The CDR3 totals 14 residues. Germline-derived CDR1 and CDR2 are SEHNR and FQNEAQ (reference sequence). CDR3 bases: TGTGCCAGCAGCCTGGACACGGAATACAATGAGCAGTTCTTC. Its protein product is CASSLDTEYNEQFF.

This clone was detected once. V usage is TRBV11-2 and J usage is TRBJ2-2, with TRBD2 matching 7 bases. V dropped 5 bases and J dropped 0; count of bases not matched to a gene: 6. The CDR3 spans 16 residues. Germline assignment: CDR1 SGHAT and CDR2 FQNNGV. The CDR3 loop reads CASSPPGLANTGELFF. The CDR3 coding sequence is TGTGCCAGCAGCCCTCCCGGACTAGCGAACACCGGGGAGCTGTTTTTT.

The chain has TRBV5-5 and TRBJ1-2; D gene unclear. CDR3 length: 14 amino acids. Trimming shortened V by 4 bases and J by 6 bases, and 16 bases separated the two germline ends. Germline CDR1 SGHKS, CDR2 YYEKEE (reference sequence). The CDR3 loop is CASSPSLGANGYTF. The CDR3 DNA sequence: TGTGCCAGCAGCCCTTCTCTGGGAGCGAATGGCTACACCTTC.

This chain uses TRBV4-1 with TRBJ1-6; D gene ambiguous. The CDR3 loop spans 14 amino acids. V dropped 0 bases and J dropped 8 bases, with 8 bases sitting between them. CDR1 is MGHRA and CDR2 is YSYEKL in the germline V gene. CDR3 nucleotide sequence: TGCGCCAGCAGCCAAGATAGGCGGGATTCACCCCTCCACTTT. It translates to CASSQDRRDSPLHF.

This sequence joins TRBV14 and TRBJ2-6; D gene ambiguous. The CDR3 extends over 13 amino acids. V shed 4 bases and J shed 1 base, with 2 bases lying between them. The germline gives CDR1 SGHDN, CDR2 FVKESK. The CDR3 sequence is CASSLSGANVLTF. DNA of the CDR3: TGTGCCAGCAGCCTATCTGGGGCCAACGTCCTGACTTTC.

The gene calls are TRBV5-6 and TRBJ1-6; D is possibly TRBD1 (5 bases). Trimming stripped 1 base from V and 7 bases from J, with 12 bases between. CDR1 is SGHDT, CDR2 YYEEEE, per germline. This CDR3 comprises 15 residues. CDR3 loop: CASSLFRGFNSPLHF. In nucleotides, the CDR3 is TGTGCCAGCAGCTTGTTTAGGGGCTTCAATTCACCCCTCCACTTT.

This clone came up a few times. The chain recombines TRBV25-1 with TRBJ2-3; 9 nucleotides align to TRBD2. This CDR3 spans 16 amino acids. With 3 bases clipped from V and 3 bases from J, the junction kept 7 bases outside the gene matches. Germline V lookup: CDR1 MGHDK, CDR2 SYGVNS. The CDR3 spells CASSDYRLAGTDTQYF. DNA of the CDR3: TGTGCCAGCAGTGACTACAGGCTAGCGGGGACAGATACGCAGTATTTT. The whole variable domain, remainder taken from reference TRBV25-1 and TRBJ2-3, is EADIYQTPRYLVIGTGKKITLECSQTMGHDKMYWYQQDPGMELHLIHYSYGVNSTEKGDLSSESTVSRIRTEHFPLTLESARPSHTSQYLCASSDYRLAGTDTQYFGPGTRLTVL.

The chain employs TRBV4-2 and TRBJ1-4, with TRBD1 matching 9 bases. Losses at the gene ends were 3 bases for V and 5 bases for J; bases not matched to a gene: 10. Germline values: CDR1 LGHNA, CDR2 YNFKEQ. The CDR3 covers 17 residues. The CDR3 reads CASSQYIQGARNEKLFF. DNA for the CDR3: TGTGCCAGCAGCCAGTACATACAGGGGGCGCGAAATGAAAAACTGTTTTTT.

This clone was detected a few times. The chain uses TRBV2 and TRBJ1-5; D may be TRBD1 (5 bases). The CDR3 sequence is 13 residues long. Germline V gene lookup returns CDR1 SNHLY and CDR2 FYNNEI. The V and J ends lost 5 bases and 6 bases respectively, with 11 bases between them. The CDR3, as DNA: TGTGCCAGCAGTACCCTGGGGGGTCAGCCCCAGCATTTT. This gives the protein CASSTLGGQPQHF.

V gene TRBV11-2 combines with J gene TRBJ2-5; 8 bases are shared with TRBD2. The CDR3 covers 15 residues. V lost 4 bases, J lost 1 base, and 5 bases stayed unmatched. CDR1 SGHAT and CDR2 FQNNGV come from the germline V gene. CDR3 sequence (DNA): TGTGCCAGCAGCTCCGGACTAGCCTTCCAAGAGACCCAGTACTTC. Translating it yields CASSSGLAFQETQYF. Full variable domain (remainder filled in from reference TRBV11-2 and TRBJ2-5): EAGVAQSPRYKIIEKRQSVAFWCNPISGHATLYWYQQILGQGPKLLIQFQNNGVVDDSQLPKDRFSAERLKGVDSTLKIQPAKLEDSAVYLCASSSGLAFQETQYFGPGTRLLVL.

V gene TRBV25-1 combines with J gene TRBJ1-6; D not certain. Trimming cost V 3 bases and J 10 bases, with 13 bases left between them. This CDR3 is 14 amino acids long. Germline CDR1 reads MGHDK; CDR2 reads SYGVNS. CDR3 nucleotide sequence: TGTGCCAGCAGTGAGCCTACCGGTTACTCACCCCTCCACTTT. Translation gives CASSEPTGYSPLHF. The whole variable domain, filled in from reference TRBV25-1 and TRBJ1-6, reads EADIYQTPRYLVIGTGKKITLECSQTMGHDKMYWYQQDPGMELHLIHYSYGVNSTEKGDLSSESTVSRIRTEHFPLTLESARPSHTSQYLCASSEPTGYSPLHFGNGTRLTVT.

CDR3 coding DNA: TGTGCCACCAGGGGAGGCCCAAATCAGCCCCAGCATTTT. Translation gives CATRGGPNQPQHF. The genes are TRBV15 and TRBJ1-5; D gene ambiguous. V was trimmed by 6 bases and J by 4 bases, leaving 10 bases between them. CDR1 is LNHNV, CDR2 YYDKDF, per germline (reference sequence). The CDR3 loop spans 13 amino acids.

The chain uses TRBV6-6 and TRBJ2-7, with no clear D. Looked up from germline, CDR1 is MNHNY and CDR2 is SVGAGI (reference sequence). The CDR3 sequence is 13 residues long. Trimming took off 4 bases at V and 3 bases at J, with 10 bases between the two ends. In nucleotides, the CDR3 is TGTGCCAGCAGTTTAGCAGTGAACTACGAGCAGTACGTC. This codes for CASSLAVNYEQYV.

The chain has TRBV7-3 and TRBJ2-1; D possibly corresponds to TRBD2 (6 bases). The germline V gene has CDR1 SGHTA and CDR2 FQGTGA. V was pared by 1 base and J by 6 bases, with 13 bases between. This CDR3 region has 15 residues. DNA for the CDR3: TGTGCCAGCAGCTTAATAGGAGGGTACGGCAATGAGCAGTTCTTC. Protein: CASSLIGGYGNEQFF.